These 14 T cell receptor beta chains were sequenced from one sample in a study of blood T cell repertoires in COVID-19. The repertoire was sequenced with immunoSEQ multiplex PCR; TCRdb's copy has only in-frame clones and lacks some. The profile shows some 200,000 clones, roughly four fifths of them singletons. Sequences were obtained from peripheral blood. These receptors originate from a woman in her forties with acute or convalescent COVID-19.

As concerns this clone: Additional DNA sequences in this sample encode the identical CDR3. The chain couples TRBV5-1 to TRBJ1-3; TRBD1 agrees at 9 bases. The V and J ends lost 0 bases and 2 bases, in that order; junction bases with no gene match: 3. This CDR3 region has 16 residues. Germline V lookup: CDR1 SGHRS, CDR2 YFSETQ. The DNA for the CDR3 is TGCGCCAGCAGCTTGGTGGGACAGGGAGCTGGAAACACCATATATTTT. It translates to CASSLVGQGAGNTIYF. Drawing the rest from reference TRBV5-1 and TRBJ1-3, the complete variable domain is KAGVTQTPRYLIKTRGQQVTLSCSPISGHRSVSWYQQTPGQGLQFLFEYFSETQRNKGNFPGRFSGRQFSNSRSEMNVSTLELGDSALYLCASSLVGQGAGNTIYFGEGSWLTVV.

The rearrangement joins TRBV5-1 to TRBJ1-2; 10 nucleotides align to TRBD1. Losses at the gene ends were 0 bases for V and 4 bases for J; bases not matched to a gene: 0. The CDR3 sequence is 14 residues long. CDR1 is SGHRS and CDR2 is YFSETQ in the germline V gene. The CDR3 sequence is CASSLGDRGYGYTF. For the CDR3, the DNA is TGCGCCAGCAGCTTGGGGGACAGGGGCTATGGCTACACCTTC.

The chain employs TRBV5-1 and TRBJ1-3; D is uncertain. V gave up 1 base and J gave up 0 bases, with 8 bases separating them. Germline V gives CDR1 SGHRS, CDR2 YFSETQ. The CDR3 is made up of 15 amino acids. The CDR3 DNA sequence: TGCGCCAGCAGCTTGATCGGGAACTCTGGAAACACCATATATTTT. Translated: CASSLIGNSGNTIYF.

This chain connects TRBV28 to TRBJ1-5, with 9 bases identical to TRBD1. Losses at the gene ends were 5 bases for V and 6 bases for J; bases not matched to a gene: 5. The germline V gene has CDR1 MDHEN and CDR2 SYDVKM. The CDR3 covers 14 residues. The CDR3 DNA sequence: TGTGCCAGCAGTGCACAGGGGGCGGCTCAGCCCCAGCATTTT. It encodes CASSAQGAAQPQHF.

The chain links TRBV10-3 to TRBJ2-7; 8 bases align to TRBD1. V lost 9 bases, J lost 6 bases, and 7 bases stayed unmatched. The CDR3 loop spans 12 amino acids. Germline assignment: CDR1 ENHRY and CDR2 SYGVKD. Here the CDR3 reads CAMGKTGVEQYF. The CDR3 DNA reads TGTGCCATGGGTAAGACAGGGGTCGAGCAGTACTTC.

The chain has TRBV5-1 and TRBJ2-1; a weak D match, TRBD1 (5 bases). Trimming left V 2 bases short and J 5 bases short, with 17 bases between. The germline V gene has CDR1 SGHRS and CDR2 YFSETQ. The CDR3 is 16 residues long. The CDR3 coding sequence is TGCGCCAGCAGCTTAATGGCGCCAGGGAAGAACAATGAGCAGTTCTTC. Translated, it gives CASSLMAPGKNNEQFF. The full variable domain, its missing parts supplied by reference TRBV5-1 and TRBJ2-1, is KAGVTQTPRYLIKTRGQQVTLSCSPISGHRSVSWYQQTPGQGLQFLFEYFSETQRNKGNFPGRFSGRQFSNSRSEMNVSTLELGDSALYLCASSLMAPGKNNEQFFGPGTRLTVL.

The chain carries TRBV10-2 and TRBJ2-5; 7 bases are shared with TRBD2. This CDR3 spans 17 amino acids. Germline trimming cut 2 bases from V and 2 bases from J; bases unmatched to any gene: 11. The germline V gene has CDR1 WSHSY and CDR2 SAAADI. CDR3 sequence (DNA): TGCGCCAGCAGTGAGGGGGAGTTGGGGGGGGTTCAAGAGACCCAGTACTTC. This translates into CASSEGELGGVQETQYF.

The V call is TRBV19, the J call TRBJ2-4, with a weak D call TRBD1 (5 bases). This CDR3 contains 14 residues. The germline V gene has CDR1 LNHDA and CDR2 SQIVND (reference sequence). Between the trimmed V and J ends, which lost 9 bases and 0 bases, there was a span of 12 bases. The CDR3 DNA sequence: TGTGCCAGCAGCAGGGATCTAGCCAAAAACATTCAGTACTTC. Protein: CASSRDLAKNIQYF.

The CDR3 here is CASRQGLAGNTIYF. DNA for the CDR3: TGTGCCAGCAGACAGGGGCTAGCCGGAAACACCATATATTTT. The chain is built from TRBV19 and TRBJ1-3; 8 nucleotides agree with TRBD1. The V gene's germline CDR1 is LNHDA and CDR2 SQIVND (reference sequence). This CDR3 region has 14 residues. With 9 bases clipped from V and 4 bases from J, the junction kept 8 bases outside the gene matches.

The chain joins TRBV6-6 to TRBJ2-7; 14 bases are shared with TRBD2. Unmatched junction bases numbered 23, after V lost 5 bases and J lost 2 bases. The CDR3 loop spans 22 amino acids. Germline V gene sequence: CDR1 MNHNY, CDR2 SVGAGI (reference sequence). CDR3 sequence (DNA): TGTGCCAGCAGTCCCCAGGGGGGACTAGCGGGAGTCGGGATCTTTAGAACCTACGAGCAGTACTTC. This sequence encodes CASSPQGGLAGVGIFRTYEQYF.

V usage is TRBV5-1 and J usage is TRBJ1-4; 7 nucleotides match TRBD1. The J segment lost 5 bases and the V segment lost 1 base, leaving 11 bases of the junction unmatched. Germline CDR1 reads SGHRS; CDR2 reads YFSETQ. The CDR3 length is 17 residues. The CDR3 protein is CASSLLRQGDSNEKLFF. The CDR3 DNA reads as TGCGCCAGCAGCTTGCTACGACAGGGAGATTCGAATGAAAAACTGTTTTTT.

The gene calls are TRBV30 and TRBJ2-3; possibly TRBD2 for D (6 bases). This CDR3 comprises 11 residues. The V end was cut by 4 bases, the J end by 4 bases, with 6 bases between. CDR1 GTSNPN and CDR2 SVGIG come from the germline V gene (reference sequence). DNA for the CDR3: TGTGCCTGGACGGGAGCAGATACGCAGTATTTT. It translates to CAWTGADTQYF.

The genes are TRBV2 and TRBJ1-5; TRBD1 is a possible D gene (5 bases). Germline V gives CDR1 SNHLY, CDR2 FYNNEI. With 3 bases removed from V and 6 bases from J, the gap between germline ends came to 15 bases. The CDR3 loop spans 15 amino acids. This CDR3 is CASSESAGSGQPQHF. The CDR3 nucleotides are TGTGCCAGCAGTGAGAGTGCAGGGTCCGGTCAGCCCCAGCATTTT.

The chain is built from TRBV6-2 or TRBV6-3 and TRBJ1-5; 7 bases agree with TRBD1. J was trimmed by 0 bases and V by 6 bases; bases with no gene match: 8. CDR1 and CDR2 from the germline V gene are MNHEY and SVGEGT. The CDR3 contains 16 residues. CDR3 sequence reads: CASSPTGTYSNQPQHF. The CDR3 DNA is TGTGCCAGCAGCCCGACAGGGACTTATAGCAATCAGCCCCAGCATTTT.